This TCR beta chain came from a study of cytotoxic CD8 clonotypes in ibrutinib-treated CLL. About the research overall: Response samples were drawn at a median of approximately 11 months of treatment, range 6 to 36. Study-wide points: Baseline-level clonality went beyond age-matched healthy donors and moved in step with circulating CD8+ T-cell counts. Clonality, elevated at ibrutinib response, dropped back toward baseline at progression.

The germline V gene has CDR1 SQVTM and CDR2 ANQGSEA. The CDR3 is made up of 15 amino acids. The ends lost 5 bases at V and 6 bases at J; junction bases unmatched: 14. This clone was detected only a few times. No antigen is known for it. Method: immunoSEQ multiplex PCR; TCRdb's copy keeps in-frame clones and lacks some. The sample yields 150,000 to 200,000 clones, around nine tenths seen once. Sequencing was performed on PBMCs, taken at disease progression, from a patient treated with ibrutinib. This TCR came from a human donor with chronic lymphocytic leukemia. The rearrangement uses TRBV29-1 and TRBJ1-2, with 8 positions matching TRBD1. CDR3 residues: CSVWGATGEVDGYTF. CDR3 DNA: TGCAGCGTTTGGGGCGCGACAGGGGAAGTGGATGGCTACACCTTC.